The TCR beta chain described here comes from a study of cytomegalovirus exposure and HLA in healthy donors. PCR amplification relied on 60 Vbeta primers (plus 13 Jbeta primers). Here immunoSEQ multiplex PCR was the method, and the copy in TCRdb shows in-frame clones only, minus some. The sample lists about 180,000 clones; about 81% were seen once. With 7 bases removed from V and 2 bases from J, the gap between germline ends came to 17 bases. CDR1 and CDR2 from the germline V gene are MDHEN and SYDVKM. The CDR3 sequence is 15 residues long. The source material was PBMCs. The rearrangement links TRBV28 to TRBJ2-5, with D perhaps matching TRBD1 (6 bases). The sequence came from a man aged 35-49 years in good health and CMV-seronegative. The CDR3 is CASTGSTGPQETQYF. CDR3 nucleotides: TGTGCCAGCACCGGCTCGACAGGACCTCAAGAGACCCAGTACTTC.